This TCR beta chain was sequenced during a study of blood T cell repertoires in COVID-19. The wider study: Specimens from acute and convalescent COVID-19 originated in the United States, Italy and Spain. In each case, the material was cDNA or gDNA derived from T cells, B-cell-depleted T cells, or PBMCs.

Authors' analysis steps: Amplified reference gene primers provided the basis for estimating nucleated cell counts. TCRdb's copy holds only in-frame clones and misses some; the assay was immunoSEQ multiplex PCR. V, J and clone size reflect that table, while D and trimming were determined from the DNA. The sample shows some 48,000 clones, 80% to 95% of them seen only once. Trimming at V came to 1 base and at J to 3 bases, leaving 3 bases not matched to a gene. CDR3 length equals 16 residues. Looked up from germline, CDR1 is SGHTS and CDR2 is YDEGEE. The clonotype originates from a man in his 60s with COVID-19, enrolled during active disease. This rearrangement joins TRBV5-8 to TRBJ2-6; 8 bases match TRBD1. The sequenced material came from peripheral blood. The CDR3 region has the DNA TGTGCCAGCAGCTTGAGGGGGACAGGTGGGGCCAACGTCCTGACTTTC. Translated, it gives CASSLRGTGGANVLTF.